These 16 T cell receptor beta chains were sequenced from one sample in a study of CD8 T cells in ankylosing spondylitis. Study results and limitations: One TCR beta motif, made up of eight highly homologous variants, appeared characteristic of ankylosing spondylitis blood.

Which antigens these TCRs recognize remains unknown. MiXCR, applied by TCRdb to the 5' RACE reads, yields one record per CDR3 protein. The sample holds about 500,000 distinct CDR3 sequences, 10% to 15% seen once. Sequenced: blood, either unsorted or a sorted T cell fraction (not recorded which). The receptors come from a male donor with ankylosing spondylitis.

Only a few counts were recorded for this clonotype. This chain joins TRBV9 and TRBJ2-1, with D hard to call. Per the germline V gene, CDR1 is SGDLS and CDR2 is YYNGEE. V was shortened by 4 bases and J by 3 bases, with 14 bases between the two germline ends. This CDR3 spans 15 amino acids. Written as DNA, the CDR3 is TGTGCCAGCAGCCCTGGGTGGAGCGTCTACAATGAGCAGTTCTTC. It specifies CASSPGWSVYNEQFF. The full variable domain, its missing parts supplied by reference TRBV9 and TRBJ2-1, is DSGVTQTPKHLITATGQRVTLRCSPRSGDLSVYWYQQSLDQGLQFLIQYYNGEERAKGNILERFSAQQFPDLHSELNLSSLELGDSALYFCASSPGWSVYNEQFFGPGTRLTVL.

The V and J genes are TRBV20-1 and TRBJ2-1; D is undetermined. The V gene's germline CDR1 is DFQATT and CDR2 SNEGSKA (reference sequence). The CDR3 has 12 residues. V gave up 0 bases and J gave up 8 bases, with 8 bases separating them. The CDR3 spells CSARDRRYEQFF. In DNA form, the CDR3 reads TGCAGTGCTAGAGATCGTCGTTATGAGCAGTTCTTC.

This clonotype occurred a few times. V usage is TRBV11-2 and J usage is TRBJ2-2, with D hard to call. Trimming took off 6 bases at V and 7 bases at J, with 9 bases between the two ends. The CDR3 consists of 12 residues. Germline loops: CDR1 SGHAT, CDR2 FQNNGV. The CDR3 sequence is CASRLPGGELFF. CDR3 nucleotide sequence: TGTGCCAGCAGGTTACCCGGCGGGGAGCTGTTTTTT.

The chain joins TRBV29-1 to TRBJ1-2, with a weak D call TRBD1 (5 bases). Looked up from germline, CDR1 is SQVTM and CDR2 is ANQGSEA. Between the trimmed V and J ends, which lost 6 bases and 9 bases, there was a span of 17 bases. The CDR3 is 12 amino acids. CDR3 sequence: CSVVPSGTRYTF. In DNA, the CDR3 is TGCAGCGTCGTCCCCTCTGGGACTCGCTACACCTTC. Full variable domain (rest looked up from reference TRBV29-1 and TRBJ1-2): SAVISQKPSRDICQRGTSLTIQCQVDSQVTMMFWYRQQPGQSLTLIATANQGSEATYESGFVIDKFPISRPNLTFSTLTVSNMSPEDSSIYLCSVVPSGTRYTFGSGTRLTVV.

This clonotype was detected ten times or more. The chain couples TRBV3-1 to TRBJ1-2, with D possibly matching TRBD1 (5 bases). This CDR3 spans 14 amino acids. The V gene lost 4 bases and the J gene lost 1 base, with 10 bases spanning the gap. Germline assignment: CDR1 LGHDT and CDR2 YNNKEL (reference sequence). The CDR3 sequence: CASSRRGRNYGYTF. CDR3 nucleotides: TGTGCCAGCAGCCGAAGGGGCCGTAACTATGGCTACACCTTC.

This clonotype occurred many times. The chain employs TRBV5-1 and TRBJ1-1; weak D call: TRBD1 (6 bases). The germline V gene has CDR1 SGHRS and CDR2 YFSETQ. V was shortened by 3 bases and J by 3 bases, with 15 bases between the two germline ends. The CDR3 is made up of 15 amino acids. The CDR3 loop is CASSSWGRGDTEAFF. As DNA, the CDR3 is TGCGCCAGCAGCTCCTGGGGGCGGGGGGACACTGAAGCTTTCTTT.

The V and J genes are TRBV5-1 and TRBJ1-4, with D possibly matching TRBD1 (6 bases). The CDR3 consists of 15 residues. Trimming cost V 5 bases and J 0 bases, with 11 bases left between them. Germline CDR1 is SGHRS and CDR2 is YFSETQ. CDR3 sequence (DNA): TGCGCCAGCAGGCGACAGGACGCAACTAATGAAAAACTGTTTTTT. Amino acid sequence: CASRRQDATNEKLFF.

This clonotype has just a few counts. The chain couples TRBV5-5 to TRBJ2-3; D remains ambiguous. The CDR3 loop spans 14 amino acids. Between the trimmed V and J ends, which lost 0 bases and 1 base, there was a span of 6 bases. Germline V CDR1 and CDR2: SGHKS, YYEKEE (reference sequence). The CDR3 loop is CASSLDIRTDTQYF. CDR3 coding DNA: TGTGCCAGCAGCTTGGACATTCGCACAGATACGCAGTATTTT.

The rearrangement joins TRBV14 to TRBJ2-1, with TRBD2 identical over 12 bases. The CDR3 length is 16 residues. Germline trimming cut 1 base from V and 7 bases from J; bases unmatched to any gene: 5. The germline V gene encodes CDR1 SGHDN and CDR2 FVKESK. The CDR3 nucleotides read TGTGCCAGCAGCCAAGGGTTGCTAGCGGGAGGGAATGAGCAGTTCTTC. It encodes CASSQGLLAGGNEQFF.

J is TRBJ2-3 and V is TRBV24-1; tentatively, D is TRBD2 (6 bases). CDR3 length: 15 residues. V lost 9 bases and J lost 3, with 18 bases in between. Germline V gene sequence: CDR1 KGHDR, CDR2 SFDVKD. CDR3 sequence: CATSPGERLTDTQYF. The CDR3 DNA reads TGTGCCACCTCCCCGGGGGAGAGGTTAACAGATACGCAGTATTTT.

This clonotype was detected many times. The rearrangement uses TRBV12-3 or TRBV12-4 and TRBJ2-1, with TRBD1 identical over 8 bases. Trimming removed 3 bases from V and 5 bases from J; junction bases left unmatched: 3. The CDR3 is made up of 14 amino acids. CDR3: CASSFWDRHNEQFF. CDR3 sequence (DNA): TGTGCCAGCAGTTTTTGGGACAGGCACAATGAGCAGTTCTTC.

The V call is TRBV29-1, the J call TRBJ1-1; no definite D call. V was pared by 6 bases and J by 4 bases, with 15 bases between. Germline CDR1 SQVTM, CDR2 ANQGSEA. The CDR3 runs to 13 residues. CDR3 DNA sequence: TGCAGCGTGTCAGTGGACGGATCCACTGAAGCTTTCTTT. It specifies CSVSVDGSTEAFF.

This clonotype has more than one count but fewer than ten. J is TRBJ2-1 and V is TRBV6-1; 7 positions match TRBD2. This CDR3 has 15 amino acids. The junction had 5 bases not matched to a gene; V was cut back by 6 bases and J by 0 bases. Looked up from germline, CDR1 is MNHNS and CDR2 is SASEGT. CDR3 coding DNA: TGTGCCAGCAGAGGAGCGGGGAGCTCCTACAATGAGCAGTTCTTC. As protein: CASRGAGSSYNEQFF.

The chain is built from TRBV6-6 and TRBJ2-1, with D perhaps TRBD1 or TRBD2 (5 bases each). CDR3 length: 12 amino acids. In germline, CDR1 is MNHNY, CDR2 SVGAGI (reference sequence). V dropped 7 bases and J dropped 5 bases, with 9 bases sitting between them. DNA for the CDR3: TGTGCCAGCACGTGGGGGAACAATGAGCAGTTCTTC. Translating gives CASTWGNNEQFF.

This clonotype was observed a few times. J is TRBJ2-5 and V is TRBV7-6, with TRBD2 matching 10 bases. This CDR3 has 19 residues. V trimming: 5 bases; J trimming: 2 bases; junction bases outside the gene matches: 17. Germline values: CDR1 SGHVS, CDR2 FNYEAQ. CDR3 amino acids: CASSVGTSAPEEGQETQYF. The CDR3, as DNA: TGTGCCAGCAGCGTGGGGACTAGCGCCCCGGAAGAGGGTCAAGAGACCCAGTACTTC.

Only a few counts were recorded for this clonotype. The J gene is TRBJ1-1, the V gene TRBV12-3 or TRBV12-4; D is possibly TRBD1 (5 bases). The CDR3 consists of 16 residues. V lost 1 base to trimming and J lost 5 bases, with 17 bases between them. The CDR3 sequence is CASSLGGMQGGTEAFF. CDR3 nucleotide sequence: TGTGCCAGCAGTTTAGGGGGAATGCAGGGAGGTACTGAAGCTTTCTTT.